This T cell receptor (beta chain) emerged from a study of T-cell reconstitution after alpha-beta-depleted transplantation in children. The V gene lost 5 bases and the J gene lost 0 bases, with 7 bases spanning the gap. The CDR3 has 13 residues. TCRbeta library preparation incorporated unique molecular identifiers. MiXCR, applied by TCRdb to the PCR reads, yields one record per CDR3 protein. The sample has about 270,000 distinct CDR3 sequences; approximately 9.6% are singletons. This clonotype was recorded many times. The material sequenced was PBMCs from the stem cell graft donor, taken from the stem cell graft. This receptor was identified in a human donor who donated a stem cell graft to a child with SCID. The genes are TRBV12-3 or TRBV12-4 and TRBJ1-2; D gene unclear. CDR3 residues: CASSKQANYGYTF. The CDR3 DNA is TGTGCCAGCAGTAAGCAAGCTAACTATGGCTACACCTTC.